The T cell receptor beta chain described here comes from a study of identical twins. Study-level points and caveats: Twin pairs had excess sharing that was weaker in beta out-of-frame sequences. Reduced insertions were recorded for abundant cord blood beta clonotypes, with no such pattern in memory repertoires.

The CDR3 runs 14 residues. V was cut by 0 bases and J by 4 bases, with 12 bases left in between. CDR1 SQVTM and CDR2 ANQGSEA come from the germline V gene. This clonotype was recorded many times. Its antigen is still unknown. MiXCR was run by TCRdb on the 5' RACE reads, yielding one entry per CDR3 protein. The sample includes 260,000 or so distinct CDR3 sequences, approximately 7.3% of them seen just once. This sample also belongs to another study, concerning yellow fever vaccine responses in identical twins. That report adds: Twins reportedly appeared to share part of their vaccine T cell response while keeping part individual.

This chain links TRBV29-1 with TRBJ1-2; D uncertain. Material: CD8+ T cells sorted from blood. The receptor was derived from a woman between 18 and 29 years old in good health. CDR3 in amino acids: CSVEELGSAYGYTF. For the CDR3, the DNA is TGCAGCGTTGAAGAATTGGGTTCGGCCTATGGCTACACCTTC.